This TCR beta chain originates from a study of T cell clonotyping in hematopoietic cell transplantation. Study-wide results and caveats: At the given depth, recipient repertoires were over 95% de novo clonotypes. No sorting was done, leaving CD4 and CD8 contributions mixed.

V dropped 3 bases and J dropped 2 bases, with 20 bases sitting between them. There are 17 residues in the CDR3. Per the germline V gene, CDR1 is SGHAT and CDR2 is FQDESV (reference sequence). This table comes from immunoSEQ multiplex PCR, and its TCRdb copy is limited to in-frame clones, with some not included. The profile shows under 9,500 clones, approximately 97% of them singletons. On this clone itself: Its target is unknown.

The specimen was peripheral blood mononuclear cells, collected 100 days after allogeneic stem cell transplant. The chain combines TRBV11-1 with TRBJ2-7, with D perhaps matching TRBD1 or TRBD2 (7 bases each). This sequence originates from a male patient in his sixties who had an allogeneic stem cell transplant from a related donor, so the T cells may come from the graft donor. Some clones in this sample may be carry-over from other donors' samples. The CDR3 DNA sequence: TGTGCCAGCAGCTTCCGAGGGGGGGGACAGTCTGCCTACGAGCAGTACTTC. Amino acid sequence: CASSFRGGGQSAYEQYF.